The 24 T cell receptor beta chains in this list originate from one sample, sequenced in a study of shared clonotypes between healthy human individuals. Repertoires were generated with immunoSEQ multiplex PCR, while TCRdb's copy carries only in-frame clones and drops some. The sample lists almost 750,000 clones; just under 75% were seen once. The sequenced sample was memory CD4+ T cells sorted from blood. Subset defined: CD45RA-negative fraction. Receptors were obtained from a woman aged 30 to 39 in good health.

V gene TRBV19 combines with J gene TRBJ1-5, with 7 bases aligning to TRBD1. Germline CDR1 LNHDA, CDR2 SQIVND (reference sequence). Trimming took 2 bases from V and 8 from J; bases not matched to a gene: 9. The CDR3 length is 15 residues. The CDR3 reads CASSINGRGMEPQHF. The CDR3 region has the DNA TGTGCCAGTAGTATAAACGGCAGGGGGATGGAGCCCCAGCATTTT.

This clone was counted at least ten times. This chain uses TRBV28 with TRBJ1-2; TRBD1 matches 8 bases. Trimming at V came to 4 bases and at J to 5 bases, leaving 12 bases not matched to a gene. Germline V gives CDR1 MDHEN, CDR2 SYDVKM. This CDR3 comprises 16 residues. CDR3: CASSYGPLTGAYGYTF. The CDR3 DNA sequence: TGTGCCAGCAGTTATGGGCCGTTGACAGGGGCTTATGGCTACACCTTC.

The chain is built from TRBV29-1 and TRBJ2-1; TRBD2 might be the D (6 bases). CDR3 length: 13 amino acids. In germline, CDR1 is SQVTM, CDR2 ANQGSEA. Trimming cost V 4 bases and J 7 bases, with 14 bases left between them. The DNA of the CDR3 is TGCAGCGTTGGACCGGGAGTATTGAATGAGCAGTTCTTC. Translation gives CSVGPGVLNEQFF.

This clone was seen more than once but under ten times. V and J are TRBV7-9 and TRBJ2-7; D gene uncertain. From germline, CDR1 is SEHNR and CDR2 FQNEAQ (reference sequence). V lost 5 bases and J lost 5, with 13 bases in between. The CDR3 totals 13 residues. This chain's CDR3 is CASSLGLLNEQYF. CDR3 coding DNA: TGTGCCAGCAGCCTCGGGTTGCTGAACGAGCAGTACTTC.

This clone has more than one count but fewer than ten. The gene calls are TRBV7-9 and TRBJ2-1; D is possibly TRBD1 (6 bases). The CDR3 is 13 residues long. Germline CDR1 SEHNR, CDR2 FQNEAQ (reference sequence). The germline V and J ends were trimmed by 2 bases and 7 bases, with 9 bases remaining between them. CDR3 coding DNA: TGTGCCAGCAGCTTAAACAGGGATAATGAGCAGTTCTTC. Translation gives CASSLNRDNEQFF.

A few counts support this clone. This chain connects TRBV5-1 to TRBJ2-1; D is ambiguous. Trimming shortened V by 2 bases and J by 7 bases, and 10 bases separated the two germline ends. Per the germline V gene, CDR1 is SGHRS and CDR2 is YFSETQ. This CDR3 has 13 amino acids. CDR3 DNA sequence: TGCGCCAGCAGCTTCCAACTTCGAAATGAGCAGTTCTTC. This translates into CASSFQLRNEQFF.

The rearrangement links TRBV7-2 to TRBJ2-1; unclear D gene. Germline V gene lookup returns CDR1 SGHTA and CDR2 FQGNSA. Deletions cut 7 bases from V and 3 bases from J, with 19 bases between. The CDR3 length is 16 residues. CDR3 nucleotide sequence: TGTGCCAGCAAAATGACCTTGAGGAGCGACTACAATGAGCAGTTCTTC. Its protein product is CASKMTLRSDYNEQFF.

This clone turned up a few times. This chain joins TRBV19 and TRBJ2-1; TRBD2 aligns across 10 bases. There are 16 residues in the CDR3. The V segment lost 3 bases and the J segment 7 bases; nucleotides outside the gene matches: 9. CDR1 LNHDA and CDR2 SQIVND come from the germline V gene (reference sequence). This CDR3 reads CASSISGRNMGNEQFF. CDR3 nucleotides: TGTGCCAGTAGTATTAGCGGGAGGAATATGGGAAATGAGCAGTTCTTC.

This clone was seen ten or more times. V and J are TRBV30 and TRBJ1-4, with TRBD1 identical over 8 bases. Looked up from germline, CDR1 is GTSNPN and CDR2 is SVGIG (reference sequence). The CDR3 spans 14 residues. V was clipped by 0 bases and J by 9 bases; unmatched bases: 6. The CDR3 protein is CAWSVPGQAQKLFF. The DNA of the CDR3 is TGTGCCTGGAGTGTGCCGGGACAGGCGCAAAAACTGTTTTTT.

Worth noting for this clone: Other DNA sequences in the sample encode the same CDR3. The chain uses TRBV21-1 and TRBJ2-5; the table calls TRBD2, which could not be checked here. TRBV21-1 is labeled a pseudogene. The CDR3 has 16 residues. This CDR3 is CASSKVLAGVRETQYF. CDR3 coding DNA: TGTGCCAGCAGCAAAGTGCTAGCGGGAGTTCGGGAGACCCAGTACTTC.

The genes are TRBV10-3 and TRBJ2-1; 12 bases match TRBD1. The CDR3 is 23 residues long. J lost 7 bases, V lost 0 bases, and 25 bases had no gene match. Germline CDR1 and CDR2: ENHRY and SYGVKD. The CDR3 region is CAISESPGTGGVWREGRRNEQFF. In DNA, the CDR3 is TGTGCCATCAGTGAGTCGCCGGGGACAGGGGGCGTGTGGCGGGAGGGCCGGAGGAATGAGCAGTTCTTC.

In this sample, this clone turned up a few times. The chain links TRBV19 to TRBJ1-5, with D perhaps matching TRBD1 (6 bases). Germline-derived CDR1 and CDR2 are LNHDA and SQIVND (reference sequence). This CDR3 region has 14 residues. The germline V and J ends were trimmed by 6 bases and 11 bases, with 20 bases remaining between them. The CDR3 nucleotides read TGTGCCAGTAGCGGCGACAGGCTTAGTTTGGCCCAGCATTTT. This translates into CASSGDRLSLAQHF.

The CDR3 loop is CASSQGHLNTEAFF. The CDR3 nucleotides read TGTGCCAGCAGCCAGGGACACTTGAACACTGAAGCTTTCTTT. The rearrangement uses TRBV7-9 and TRBJ1-1; TRBD1 is a possible D gene (6 bases). Between the trimmed V and J ends, which lost 5 bases and 0 bases, there was a span of 10 bases. Germline V gene sequence: CDR1 SEHNR, CDR2 FQNEAQ (reference sequence). The CDR3 covers 14 residues.

The chain uses TRBV6-1 and TRBJ1-1; D is perhaps TRBD1 (5 bases). Trimming pared 8 bases from V and 7 bases from J, leaving 14 bases between. CDR1 is MNHNS and CDR2 is SASEGT in the germline V gene. CDR3 length: 12 amino acids. The CDR3 DNA follows: TGTGCCAGCGTGGTAGGGGCGGATGAAGCTTTCTTT. This sequence encodes CASVVGADEAFF.

This chain links TRBV19 with TRBJ2-1; D remains ambiguous. The CDR3 spans 14 residues. The V gene's germline CDR1 is LNHDA and CDR2 SQIVND (reference sequence). The ends were cut back, 3 bases at V and 5 bases at J, with 11 bases in the middle. CDR3: CASSILVPNNEQFF. In nucleotides, the CDR3 is TGTGCCAGTAGTATCTTAGTACCAAACAATGAGCAGTTCTTC.

This clone has a handful of counts. The chain recombines TRBV9 with TRBJ2-2; TRBD1 or TRBD2 may be the D gene (6 bases each). The V end was cut by 7 bases, the J end by 4 bases, with 17 bases between. CDR1 is SGDLS and CDR2 is YYNGEE in the germline V gene. The CDR3 covers 15 residues. Here the CDR3 reads CASSRWGAGTGELFF. In DNA form, the CDR3 reads TGTGCCAGCTCACGATGGGGGGCCGGCACCGGGGAGCTGTTTTTT.

This clone was found once. Within the sample, other DNA sequences also encode this same CDR3. The chain joins TRBV19 to TRBJ2-3; no clear D gene. There are 12 residues in the CDR3. The germline V gene encodes CDR1 LNHDA and CDR2 SQIVND (reference sequence). The V gene lost 5 bases and the J gene lost 5 bases, with 8 bases spanning the gap. CDR3: CASSSLGDTQYF. DNA of the CDR3: TGTGCCAGTAGTTCTCTGGGAGATACGCAGTATTTT.

J is TRBJ2-1 and V is TRBV11-3; perhaps D is TRBD1 or TRBD2 (6 bases each). Trimming pared 5 bases from V and 6 bases from J, leaving 17 bases between. CDR1 is SGHNT and CDR2 is YENEEA in the germline V gene. The CDR3 totals 15 residues. The CDR3 DNA follows: TGTGCCAGCAGCCCCCCGGGGGCCAGTTCCAATGAGCAGTTCTTC. This gives the protein CASSPPGASSNEQFF.

CDR3 in amino acids: CASSRTGTSGSNEQFF. CDR3 bases: TGCGCCAGCAGCCGAACCGGGACTAGCGGCTCCAATGAGCAGTTCTTC. The V call is TRBV4-1, the J call TRBJ2-1; 11 nucleotides match TRBD2. V trimming: 4 bases; J trimming: 6 bases; junction bases outside the gene matches: 8. This CDR3 comprises 16 residues. Germline CDR1 reads MGHRA; CDR2 reads YSYEKL.

The rearrangement uses TRBV28 and TRBJ2-2; D perhaps matches TRBD1 (6 bases). CDR1 is MDHEN, CDR2 SYDVKM, per germline. The CDR3 length is 15 residues. The V end was cut by 5 bases, the J end by 4 bases, with 14 bases between. CDR3 sequence: CASSPTGLATGELFF. Written as DNA, the CDR3 is TGTGCCAGCAGTCCCACAGGGCTTGCCACCGGGGAGCTGTTTTTT.

The sample holds a few counts of this clone. The chain couples TRBV21-1 to TRBJ1-1. TRBV21-1 is a listed pseudogene. The CDR3 sequence is 15 residues long. CDR3 region: CASSGNGRPNTEAFF. Here the CDR3 DNA reads TGTGCCAGCAGCGGAAACGGTAGACCGAACACTGAAGCTTTCTTT.

This clone was seen more than once but under ten times. The chain combines TRBV10-3 with TRBJ2-3, with D unclear. The CDR3 sequence is 13 residues long. The germline gives CDR1 ENHRY, CDR2 SYGVKD. V lost 2 bases, J lost 3 bases, and 6 bases lay in between. Here the CDR3 DNA reads TGTGCCATCAGTGAGCGGAGTACAGATACGCAGTATTTT. Protein: CAISERSTDTQYF.

The V gene is TRBV7-2, the J gene TRBJ2-5, with TRBD2 matching 14 bases. The CDR3 contains 14 residues. The trim removed 5 bases at V and 5 bases at J, leaving 1 base unmatched. The V gene's germline CDR1 is SGHTA and CDR2 FQGNSA. Here the CDR3 reads CASSRTSGRETQYF. Written as DNA, the CDR3 is TGTGCCAGCAGCAGGACTAGCGGGAGGGAGACCCAGTACTTC.

V is TRBV5-6 and J is TRBJ2-7; no reliable D call. The CDR3 totals 11 residues. V lost 0 bases to trimming and J lost 5 bases, with 3 bases between them. CDR1 and CDR2 from the germline V gene are SGHDT and YYEEEE. The CDR3 region is CASSLVNEQYF. CDR3 coding DNA: TGTGCCAGCAGCTTGGTGAACGAGCAGTACTTC.